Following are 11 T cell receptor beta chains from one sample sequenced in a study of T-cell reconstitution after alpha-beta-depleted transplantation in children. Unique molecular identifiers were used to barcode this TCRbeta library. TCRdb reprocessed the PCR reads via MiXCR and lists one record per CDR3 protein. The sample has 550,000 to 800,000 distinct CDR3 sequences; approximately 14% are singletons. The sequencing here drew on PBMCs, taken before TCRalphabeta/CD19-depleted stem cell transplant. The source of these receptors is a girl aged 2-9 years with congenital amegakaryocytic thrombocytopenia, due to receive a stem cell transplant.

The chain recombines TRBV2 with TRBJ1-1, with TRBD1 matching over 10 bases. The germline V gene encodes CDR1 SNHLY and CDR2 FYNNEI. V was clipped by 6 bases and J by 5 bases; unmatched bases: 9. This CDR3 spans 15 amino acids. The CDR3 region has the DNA TGTGCCAGCAGCTTGGACAGGGGGGAAGATACTGAAGCTTTCTTT. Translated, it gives CASSLDRGEDTEAFF.

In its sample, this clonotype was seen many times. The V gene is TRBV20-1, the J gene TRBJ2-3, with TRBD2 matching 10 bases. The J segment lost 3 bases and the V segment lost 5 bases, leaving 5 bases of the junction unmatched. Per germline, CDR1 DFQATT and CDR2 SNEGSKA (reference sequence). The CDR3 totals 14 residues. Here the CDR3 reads CSAQSGRATDTQYF. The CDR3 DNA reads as TGCAGTGCTCAAAGCGGGAGGGCTACAGATACGCAGTATTTT.

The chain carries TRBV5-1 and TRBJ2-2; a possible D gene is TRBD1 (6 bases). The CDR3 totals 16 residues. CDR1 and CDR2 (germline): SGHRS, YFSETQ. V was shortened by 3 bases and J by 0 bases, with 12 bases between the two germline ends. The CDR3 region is CASSYRDLANTGELFF. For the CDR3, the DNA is TGCGCCAGCAGCTACAGGGACCTGGCGAACACCGGGGAGCTGTTTTTT.

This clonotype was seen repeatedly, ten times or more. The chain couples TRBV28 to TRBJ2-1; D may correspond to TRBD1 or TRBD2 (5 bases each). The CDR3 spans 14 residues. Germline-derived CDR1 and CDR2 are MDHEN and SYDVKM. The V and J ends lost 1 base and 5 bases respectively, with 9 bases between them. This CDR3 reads CASSLSRGHNEQFF. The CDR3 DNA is TGTGCCAGCAGTTTATCGAGGGGACACAATGAGCAGTTCTTC.

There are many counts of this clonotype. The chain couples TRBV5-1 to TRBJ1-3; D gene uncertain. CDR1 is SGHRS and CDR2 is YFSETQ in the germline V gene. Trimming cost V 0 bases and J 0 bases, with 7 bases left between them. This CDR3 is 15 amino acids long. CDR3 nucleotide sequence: TGCGCCAGCAGCTTGGACGTGAGCTCTGGAAACACCATATATTTT. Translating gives CASSLDVSSGNTIYF.

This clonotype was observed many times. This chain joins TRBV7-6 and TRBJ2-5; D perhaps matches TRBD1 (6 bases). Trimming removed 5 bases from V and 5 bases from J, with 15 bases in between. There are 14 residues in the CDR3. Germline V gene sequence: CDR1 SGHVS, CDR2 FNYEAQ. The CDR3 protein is CASSVYRVLETQYF. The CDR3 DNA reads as TGTGCCAGCAGCGTATACAGGGTGTTGGAGACCCAGTACTTC.

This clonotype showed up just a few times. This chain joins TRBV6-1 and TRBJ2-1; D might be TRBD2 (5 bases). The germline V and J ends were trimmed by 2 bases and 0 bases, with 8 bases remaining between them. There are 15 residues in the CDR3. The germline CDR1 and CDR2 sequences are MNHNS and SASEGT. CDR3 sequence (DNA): TGTGCCAGCAGTGAATCGGGGAGCTCCTACAATGAGCAGTTCTTC. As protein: CASSESGSSYNEQFF.

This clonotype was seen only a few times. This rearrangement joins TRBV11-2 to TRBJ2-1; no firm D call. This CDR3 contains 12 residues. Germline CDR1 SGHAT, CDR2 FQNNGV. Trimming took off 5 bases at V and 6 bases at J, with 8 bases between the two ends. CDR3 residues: CASSAIVNEQFF. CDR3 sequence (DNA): TGTGCCAGCAGCGCCATTGTCAATGAGCAGTTCTTC.

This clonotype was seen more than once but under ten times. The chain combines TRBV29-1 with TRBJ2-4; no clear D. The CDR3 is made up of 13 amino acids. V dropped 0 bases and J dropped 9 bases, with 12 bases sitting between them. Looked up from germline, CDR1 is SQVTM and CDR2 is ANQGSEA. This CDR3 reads CSVEDLSHGIQYF. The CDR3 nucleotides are TGCAGCGTTGAAGACCTCTCACATGGCATTCAGTACTTC.

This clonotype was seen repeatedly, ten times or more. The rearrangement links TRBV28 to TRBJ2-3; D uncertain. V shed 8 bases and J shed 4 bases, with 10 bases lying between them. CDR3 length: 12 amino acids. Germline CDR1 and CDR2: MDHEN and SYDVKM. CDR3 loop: CASSVRADTQYF. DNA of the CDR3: TGTGCCAGCTCCGTAAGGGCAGATACGCAGTATTTT.

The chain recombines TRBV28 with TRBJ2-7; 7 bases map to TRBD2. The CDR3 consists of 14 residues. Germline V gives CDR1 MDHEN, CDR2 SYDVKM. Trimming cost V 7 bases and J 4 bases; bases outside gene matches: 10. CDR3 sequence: CASINREDQYEQYF. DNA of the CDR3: TGTGCCAGCATAAATCGGGAGGACCAATACGAGCAGTACTTC.